This T cell receptor (beta chain) was identified during a study of OX40 agonist ivuxolimab in advanced cancers. Background on the study: Ivuxolimab, an antibody that agonizes OX40 (CD134), was administered to the patients. Two cutaneous melanoma patients and one hepatocellular carcinoma patient, three in all, had partial responses. The study's findings and limits: Among the least clonally expanded were partial responders at 0.1-3.0 mg/kg. The study did not work out the antigen specificity of the expanded peripheral T cells.

Repertoires were generated with immunoSEQ multiplex PCR, while TCRdb's copy carries only in-frame clones and drops some. Here the sample spans 70,000 to 85,000 clones, 90% to 95% being singletons. This CDR3 region has 16 residues. V dropped 3 bases and J dropped 0; count of bases not matched to a gene: 5. Germline CDR1 SGHDN, CDR2 FVKESK. A word on this clone: Its antigen is undetermined.

The chain has TRBV14 and TRBJ2-3, with 8 bases aligning to TRBD2. Here the sequenced sample was CD4+ or CD8+ T cells sorted from blood, taken in a trial of the OX40 agonist ivuxolimab. The receptor was derived from an adult with an advanced solid tumor such as melanoma, head and neck, liver or kidney cancer. The DNA for the CDR3 is TGTGCCAGCAGCCACGGACTAGCTATTAGCACAGATACGCAGTATTTT. This translates into CASSHGLAISTDTQYF. The complete variable domain, with remaining parts taken from reference TRBV14 and TRBJ2-3, reads EAGVTQFPSHSVIEKGQTVTLRCDPISGHDNLYWYRRVMGKEIKFLLHFVKESKQDESGMPNNRFLAERTGGTYSTLKVQPAELEDSGVYFCASSHGLAISTDTQYFGPGTRLTVL.